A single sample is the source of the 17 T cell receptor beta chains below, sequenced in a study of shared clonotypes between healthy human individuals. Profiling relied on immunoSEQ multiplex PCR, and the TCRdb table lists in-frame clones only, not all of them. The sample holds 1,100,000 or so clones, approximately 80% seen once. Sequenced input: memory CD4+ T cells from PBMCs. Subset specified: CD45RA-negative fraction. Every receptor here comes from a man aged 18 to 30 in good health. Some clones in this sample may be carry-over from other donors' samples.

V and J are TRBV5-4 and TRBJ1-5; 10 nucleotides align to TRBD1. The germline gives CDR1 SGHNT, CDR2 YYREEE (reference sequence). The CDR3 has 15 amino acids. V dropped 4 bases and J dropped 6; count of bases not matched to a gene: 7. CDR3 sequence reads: CASSVDRGTVQPQHF. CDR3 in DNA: TGTGCCAGCAGCGTGGACAGGGGGACGGTTCAGCCCCAGCATTTT.

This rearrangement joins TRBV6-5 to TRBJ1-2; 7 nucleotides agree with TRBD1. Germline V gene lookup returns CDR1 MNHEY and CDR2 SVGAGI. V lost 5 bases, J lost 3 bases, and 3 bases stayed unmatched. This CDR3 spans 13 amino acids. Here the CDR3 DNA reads TGTGCCAGCAGTCGACAGGGAGACTATGGCTACACCTTC. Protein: CASSRQGDYGYTF.

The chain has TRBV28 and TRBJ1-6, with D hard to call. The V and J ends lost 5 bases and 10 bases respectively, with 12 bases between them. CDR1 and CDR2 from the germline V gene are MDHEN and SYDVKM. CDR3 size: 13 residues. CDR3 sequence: CASSPRPGSPLHF. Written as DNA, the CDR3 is TGTGCCAGCAGTCCCCGACCCGGGTCACCCCTCCACTTT.

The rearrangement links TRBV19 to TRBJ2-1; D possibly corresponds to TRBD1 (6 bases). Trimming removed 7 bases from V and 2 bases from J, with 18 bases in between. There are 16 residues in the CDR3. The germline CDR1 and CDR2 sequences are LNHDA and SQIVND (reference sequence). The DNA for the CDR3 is TGTGCCAGTAAGGACAGTAAGGGGAGAACCTACAATGAGCAGTTCTTC. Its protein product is CASKDSKGRTYNEQFF.

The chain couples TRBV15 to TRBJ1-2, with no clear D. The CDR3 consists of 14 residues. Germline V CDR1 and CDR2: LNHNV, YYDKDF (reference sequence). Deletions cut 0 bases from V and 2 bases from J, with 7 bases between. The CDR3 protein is CATSRDAKNYGYTF. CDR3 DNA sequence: TGTGCCACCAGCAGAGATGCCAAGAACTATGGCTACACCTTC.

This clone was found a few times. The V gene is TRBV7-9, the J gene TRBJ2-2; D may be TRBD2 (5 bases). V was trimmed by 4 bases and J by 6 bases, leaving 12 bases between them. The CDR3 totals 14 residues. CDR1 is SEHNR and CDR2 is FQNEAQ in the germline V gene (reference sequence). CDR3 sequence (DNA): TGTGCCAGCAGCTCTACTAGGTCGTCCGGGGAGCTGTTTTTT. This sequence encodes CASSSTRSSGELFF.

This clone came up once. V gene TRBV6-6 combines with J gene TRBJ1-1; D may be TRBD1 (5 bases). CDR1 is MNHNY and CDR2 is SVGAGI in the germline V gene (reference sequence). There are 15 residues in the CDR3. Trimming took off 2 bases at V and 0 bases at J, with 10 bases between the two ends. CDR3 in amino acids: CASSYGRALNTEAFF. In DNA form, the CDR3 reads TGTGCCAGCAGTTACGGCAGGGCTTTGAACACTGAAGCTTTCTTT.

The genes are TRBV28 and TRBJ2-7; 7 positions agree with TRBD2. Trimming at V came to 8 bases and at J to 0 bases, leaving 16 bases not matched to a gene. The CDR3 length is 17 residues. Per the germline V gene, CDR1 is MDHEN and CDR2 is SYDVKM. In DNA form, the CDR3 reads TGTGCCAGCTGCGGGGGACTTTTTGACCCGAGCTCCTACGAGCAGTACTTC. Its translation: CASCGGLFDPSSYEQYF. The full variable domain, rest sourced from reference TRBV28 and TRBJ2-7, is DVKVTQSSRYLVKRTGEKVFLECVQDMDHENMFWYRQDPGLGLRLIYFSYDVKMKEKGDIPEGYSVSREKKERFSLILESASTNQTSMYLCASCGGLFDPSSYEQYFGPGTRLTVT.

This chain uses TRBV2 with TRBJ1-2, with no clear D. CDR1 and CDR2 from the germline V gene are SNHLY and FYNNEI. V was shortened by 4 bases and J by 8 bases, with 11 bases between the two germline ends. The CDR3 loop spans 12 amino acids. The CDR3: CASSGSGGGYTF. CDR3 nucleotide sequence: TGTGCCAGCAGTGGGTCCGGTGGAGGCTACACCTTC.

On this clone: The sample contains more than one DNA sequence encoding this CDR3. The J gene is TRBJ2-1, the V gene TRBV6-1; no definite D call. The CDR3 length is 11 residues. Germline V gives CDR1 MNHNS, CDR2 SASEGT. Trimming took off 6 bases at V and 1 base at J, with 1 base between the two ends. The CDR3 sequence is CASRSYNEQFF. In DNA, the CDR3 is TGTGCCAGCAGGTCCTACAATGAGCAGTTCTTC.

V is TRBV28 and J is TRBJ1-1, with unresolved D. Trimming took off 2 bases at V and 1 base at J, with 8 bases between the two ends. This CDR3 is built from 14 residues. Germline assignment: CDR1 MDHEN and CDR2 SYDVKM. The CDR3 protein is CASSLGGSNTEAFF. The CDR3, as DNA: TGTGCCAGCAGTTTAGGAGGTTCGAACACTGAAGCTTTCTTT.

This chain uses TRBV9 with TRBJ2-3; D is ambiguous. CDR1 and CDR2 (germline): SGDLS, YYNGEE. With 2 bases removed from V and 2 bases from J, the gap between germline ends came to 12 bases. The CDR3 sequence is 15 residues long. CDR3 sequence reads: CASSVDLKITDTQYF. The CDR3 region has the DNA TGTGCCAGCAGCGTTGACCTTAAGATCACAGATACGCAGTATTTT.

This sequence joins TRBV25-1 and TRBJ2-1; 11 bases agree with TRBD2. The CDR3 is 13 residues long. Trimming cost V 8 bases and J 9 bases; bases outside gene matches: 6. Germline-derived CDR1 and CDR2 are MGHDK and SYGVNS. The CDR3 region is CASVSGRATEQFF. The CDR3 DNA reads TGTGCCAGCGTTAGCGGGAGGGCCACTGAGCAGTTCTTC.

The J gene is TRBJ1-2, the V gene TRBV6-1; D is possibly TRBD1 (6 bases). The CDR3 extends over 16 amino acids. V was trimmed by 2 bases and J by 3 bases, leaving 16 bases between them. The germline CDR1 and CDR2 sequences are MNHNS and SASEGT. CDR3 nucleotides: TGTGCCAGCAGTGAAATGGGGGCGTTGGTCTACTATGGCTACACCTTC. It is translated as CASSEMGALVYYGYTF.

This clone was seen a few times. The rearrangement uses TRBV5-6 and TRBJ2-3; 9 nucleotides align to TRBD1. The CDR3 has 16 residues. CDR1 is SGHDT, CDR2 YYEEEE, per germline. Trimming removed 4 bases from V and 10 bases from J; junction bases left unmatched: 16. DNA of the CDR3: TGTGCCAGCAGCGGGCCCCGGGACAGGGCTCGTCGGGCGCAGTATTTT. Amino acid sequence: CASSGPRDRARRAQYF.

CDR3 region: CASSLTGTYNEQFF. The CDR3 region has the DNA TGTGCCAGCAGCCTGACCGGGACATACAATGAGCAGTTCTTC. V is TRBV11-2 and J is TRBJ2-1; D possibly corresponds to TRBD1 (6 bases). The CDR3 runs to 14 residues. Trimming took off 5 bases at V and 4 bases at J, with 12 bases between the two ends. The germline V gene encodes CDR1 SGHAT and CDR2 FQNNGV.

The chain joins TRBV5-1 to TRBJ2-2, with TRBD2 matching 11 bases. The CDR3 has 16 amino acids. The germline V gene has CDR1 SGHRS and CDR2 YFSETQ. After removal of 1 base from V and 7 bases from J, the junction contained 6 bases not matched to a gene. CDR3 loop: CASSLSGTSGRGELFF. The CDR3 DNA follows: TGCGCCAGCAGCTTGAGCGGGACTAGCGGTCGCGGGGAGCTGTTTTTT.